Detailed here is one T cell receptor (beta chain). Its antigen remains unknown. The germline CDR1 and CDR2 sequences are SGHTA and FQGNSA. The junction had 16 bases not matched to a gene; V was cut back by 6 bases and J by 4 bases. The CDR3 runs 17 residues. Sequencing used immunoSEQ multiplex PCR; TCRdb keeps in-frame clones, though not all of them. The sample carries around 25,000 clones, 82% recorded once. The data were taken from a study of T cells in localized non-small cell lung cancer. Study-level points and caveats: As only one tumor region underwent sequencing, heterogeneity remains possible. Higher blood T cell density went with longer overall survival. Tumor trailed uninvolved adjacent lung in T cell clonality, which peaked there. Appearing in adjacent lung were a median around 60 of the top 100 tumor clones.

The clonotype was recovered from a woman aged 40 to 75 with stage I lung adenocarcinoma. Sequencing was performed on peripheral blood, taken before any cancer treatment. The chain couples TRBV7-2 to TRBJ2-5; 8 positions agree with TRBD2. CDR3 coding DNA: TGTGCCAGCAGTCCTGGGCGGGGGGCTTGGAGTATAGAGACCCAGTACTTC. It translates to CASSPGRGAWSIETQYF. Supplemented by reference TRBV7-2 and TRBJ2-5, the full variable domain reads GAGVSQSPSNKVTEKGKDVELRCDPISGHTALYWYRQSLGQGLEFLIYFQGNSAPDKSGLPSDRFSAERTGGSVSTLTIQRTQQEDSAVYLCASSPGRGAWSIETQYFGPGTRLLVL.